The 31 T cell receptor beta chains given below trace back to one sample, sequenced in a study of T-cell reconstitution after alpha-beta-depleted transplantation in children. The TCRbeta library incorporated unique molecular identifiers. From the PCR reads, TCRdb called clonotypes with MiXCR, one entry per CDR3 protein. The sample yields 490,000 or so distinct CDR3 sequences, 12% seen once. Here the sequenced sample was PBMCs from the stem cell graft donor, taken from the stem cell graft. Source of these receptors: a human donor who donated a stem cell graft to a child with combined immunodeficiency.

This clonotype was picked up many times. The chain couples TRBV20-1 to TRBJ2-1, with TRBD2 identical over 8 bases. This CDR3 has 15 amino acids. Per germline, CDR1 DFQATT and CDR2 SNEGSKA (reference sequence). Trimming removed 2 bases from V and 8 bases from J; junction bases left unmatched: 11. The CDR3 DNA follows: TGCAGTGCTAGACCAGCGGGAGTTGAGTACGATGAGCAGTTCTTC. It translates to CSARPAGVEYDEQFF.

This clonotype was recorded a few times. The gene calls are TRBV20-1 and TRBJ2-4; D possibly corresponds to TRBD2 (6 bases). V was pared by 6 bases and J by 7 bases, with 19 bases between. This CDR3 spans 14 amino acids. Germline V gene lookup returns CDR1 DFQATT and CDR2 SNEGSKA (reference sequence). The CDR3 region is CSAVGRTGGNIQYF. DNA for the CDR3: TGCAGTGCCGTAGGGCGCACCGGGGGTAACATTCAGTACTTC.

In this sample, this clonotype turned up many times. The V gene is TRBV10-3, the J gene TRBJ2-3, with 8 nucleotides matching TRBD1. Germline V gene data show CDR1 as ENHRY and CDR2 as SYGVKD. The CDR3 consists of 15 residues. J lost 4 bases, V lost 3 bases, and 6 bases had no gene match. Here the CDR3 DNA reads TGTGCCATCAGTGACGACCGGGACAGGCCAGATACGCAGTATTTT. Its protein product is CAISDDRDRPDTQYF.

This clonotype was detected only a few times. This chain joins TRBV12-3 or TRBV12-4 and TRBJ2-3; D gene uncertain. V dropped 7 bases and J dropped 3 bases, with 8 bases sitting between them. The CDR3 sequence is 12 residues long. The CDR3 sequence: CASTPATDTQYF. CDR3 nucleotide sequence: TGTGCCAGCACTCCTGCAACAGATACGCAGTATTTT.

V gene TRBV4-2 combines with J gene TRBJ2-3; D is undetermined. V gave up 0 bases and J gave up 7 bases, with 17 bases separating them. Germline V gives CDR1 LGHNA, CDR2 YNFKEQ. The CDR3 covers 16 residues. The CDR3 coding sequence is TGTGCCAGCAGCCAAGATAAAACCGACGTAGATCATACGCAGTATTTT. Protein product: CASSQDKTDVDHTQYF.

There are a few counts of this clonotype. J is TRBJ1-5 and V is TRBV7-9, with TRBD1 matching over 9 bases. The germline gives CDR1 SEHNR, CDR2 FQNEAQ (reference sequence). This CDR3 has 16 amino acids. Germline trimming cut 5 bases from V and 2 bases from J; bases unmatched to any gene: 7. CDR3 residues: CASSGRTGVGNQPQHF. CDR3 coding DNA: TGTGCCAGCAGCGGCCGGACAGGGGTTGGCAATCAGCCCCAGCATTTT.

In this sample, this clonotype turned up once. The chain carries TRBV6-2 or TRBV6-3 and TRBJ1-1, with D possibly matching TRBD1 (6 bases). The V gene's germline CDR1 is MNHEY and CDR2 SVGEGT. The CDR3 is 14 residues long. Trimming took 6 bases from V and 3 from J, leaving 14 bases between them. The CDR3 loop reads CASRNNRVDTEAFF. The DNA for the CDR3 is TGTGCCAGCAGAAATAACAGGGTCGACACTGAAGCTTTCTTT.

This clonotype was detected a few times. V is TRBV11-1 and J is TRBJ2-1; the match to TRBD2 covers 12 bases. CDR1 is SGHAT and CDR2 is FQDESV in the germline V gene (reference sequence). CDR3 length equals 18 residues. J gave up 0 bases and V 5 bases, and 8 bases lay outside the gene matches. The CDR3 DNA is TGTGCCAGCAGCGGTCCGGGACTAGCGGGTATCTCCTACAATGAGCAGTTCTTC. Encoded protein: CASSGPGLAGISYNEQFF.

This clonotype showed up many times. V usage is TRBV6-7 and J usage is TRBJ2-1, with no clear D. TRBV6-7 is filed as an ORF, its function uncertain. The CDR3 totals 14 residues. V lost 2 bases, J lost 6 bases, and 11 bases lay in between. The CDR3 is CASSYPYLGNEQFF. The CDR3 nucleotides read TGTGCCAGCAGTTACCCCTATTTAGGCAATGAGCAGTTCTTC.

V is TRBV18 and J is TRBJ2-1; D is unclear. Trimming pared 0 bases from V and 9 bases from J, leaving 9 bases between. From germline, CDR1 is KGHSH and CDR2 LQKENI. The CDR3 contains 13 residues. In DNA form, the CDR3 reads TGTGCCAGCTCACCACCGGATCCTGGTGAGCAGTTCTTC. The encoded protein is CASSPPDPGEQFF.

This clonotype was detected many times. The gene calls are TRBV4-3 and TRBJ2-1; possible D gene TRBD1, 5 bases. In germline, CDR1 is LGHNA, CDR2 YSLEER. There are 13 residues in the CDR3. Trimming removed 4 bases at V and 8 bases at J, with 12 bases between. CDR3 loop: CASSRQQGDEQFF. The CDR3 DNA follows: TGCGCCAGCAGCCGACAGCAAGGGGATGAGCAGTTCTTC.

The chain uses TRBV6-2 or TRBV6-3 and TRBJ2-7; D not resolved. Germline V gene lookup returns CDR1 MNHEY and CDR2 SVGEGT. The CDR3 length is 12 residues. The germline V and J ends were trimmed by 5 bases and 6 bases, with 11 bases remaining between them. As DNA, the CDR3 is TGTGCCAGCAGTCACACTCGGCTCGAGCAGTACTTC. This gives the protein CASSHTRLEQYF.

This chain links TRBV12-1 with TRBJ2-1; the table's D call, TRBD2, has no DNA check behind it. TRBV12-1 is described as a pseudogene. The CDR3 loop spans 15 amino acids. The CDR3 protein is CASSWPSGSFYEQFF. In DNA, the CDR3 is TGTGCCAGCAGCTGGCCTAGCGGGAGTTTCTATGAGCAGTTCTTC.

This rearrangement joins TRBV24-1 to TRBJ2-3; 10 nucleotides match TRBD1. Trimming cost V 2 bases and J 4 bases; bases outside gene matches: 8. Germline lookup yields CDR1 KGHDR and CDR2 SFDVKD. CDR3 length: 17 residues. The DNA for the CDR3 is TGTGCCACCAGTGATTCGGGACAGGGGATCCCGGCAGATACGCAGTATTTT. Residues: CATSDSGQGIPADTQYF.

This rearrangement joins TRBV5-1 to TRBJ2-1; 8 bases align to TRBD1. V lost 0 bases, J lost 8 bases, and 13 bases stayed unmatched. The CDR3 is 17 residues long. Germline V CDR1 and CDR2: SGHRS, YFSETQ. Written as DNA, the CDR3 is TGCGCCAGCAGCTTGGAAGGTAGAGGGACAGGTATTGATGAGCAGTTCTTC. It specifies CASSLEGRGTGIDEQFF. The full variable domain, in which reference TRBV5-1 and TRBJ2-1 provide the parts outside the CDR3, is KAGVTQTPRYLIKTRGQQVTLSCSPISGHRSVSWYQQTPGQGLQFLFEYFSETQRNKGNFPGRFSGRQFSNSRSEMNVSTLELGDSALYLCASSLEGRGTGIDEQFFGPGTRLTVL.

This clonotype was seen only a few times. J is TRBJ1-5 and V is TRBV10-3; D gene unclear. The CDR3 is 13 amino acids. V was clipped by 3 bases and J by 6 bases, with 9 bases between them. In germline, CDR1 is ENHRY, CDR2 SYGVKD. The CDR3 protein is CAISEGVGQPQHF. The CDR3 DNA reads TGTGCCATCAGTGAAGGTGTCGGTCAGCCCCAGCATTTT.

V gene TRBV12-3 or TRBV12-4 combines with J gene TRBJ2-1; D unclear. The CDR3 has 15 amino acids. The ends were cut back, 1 base at V and 10 bases at J, with 17 bases in the middle. CDR3 region: CASSLVPYPRGEQFF. CDR3 DNA: TGTGCCAGCAGTTTAGTCCCCTACCCGCGAGGAGAGCAGTTCTTC.

In DNA form, the CDR3 reads TGCAGTGCTAGAGATGTGAGGGTTGAGCAGTTCTTC. Translating gives CSARDVRVEQFF. V usage is TRBV20-1 and J usage is TRBJ2-1; a weak D match, TRBD2 (5 bases). The V gene lost 0 bases and the J gene lost 9 bases, with 9 bases spanning the gap. Looked up from germline, CDR1 is DFQATT and CDR2 is SNEGSKA (reference sequence). The CDR3 has 12 amino acids.

V and J are TRBV7-8 and TRBJ2-5; D is perhaps TRBD1 or TRBD2 (5 bases each). The CDR3 has 16 residues. Germline V gives CDR1 SGHVS, CDR2 FQNEAQ. Trimming cost V 5 bases and J 5 bases, with 21 bases left between them. CDR3 region: CASSLWRVGVRETQYF. The CDR3 region has the DNA TGTGCCAGCAGCCTATGGAGAGTGGGGGTTCGGGAGACCCAGTACTTC.

This clonotype was counted a few times. The V gene is TRBV27, the J gene TRBJ1-6; unclear D gene. Trimming left V 2 bases short and J 2 bases short, with 7 bases between. This CDR3 is built from 15 residues. Germline-derived CDR1 and CDR2 are MNHEY and SMNVEV (reference sequence). The CDR3 sequence: CASSLRGAYNSPLHF. The CDR3 nucleotides are TGTGCCAGCAGTTTACGTGGGGCCTATAATTCACCCCTCCACTTT.

This clonotype has ten or more counts. The chain is built from TRBV7-2 and TRBJ1-3, with 7 bases lining up with TRBD1. This CDR3 has 16 residues. V was clipped by 1 base and J by 2 bases; unmatched bases: 5. Germline values: CDR1 SGHTA, CDR2 FQGNSA. The CDR3 protein is CASSLERQGAGNTIYF. CDR3 bases: TGTGCCAGCAGCTTAGAGCGGCAGGGGGCTGGAAACACCATATATTTT.

V is TRBV27 and J is TRBJ2-2, with 16 bases that match TRBD2. Unmatched junction bases numbered 5, after V lost 6 bases and J lost 7 bases. CDR1 is MNHEY, CDR2 SMNVEV, per germline (reference sequence). The CDR3 extends over 16 amino acids. Written as DNA, the CDR3 is TGTGCCAGCAGCCCGGGACTAGCGGGAGGGGACGGGGAGCTGTTTTTT. Amino acids: CASSPGLAGGDGELFF.

The table lists this clonotype with many counts. The V gene is TRBV12-3 or TRBV12-4, the J gene TRBJ2-3, with 9 bases aligning to TRBD1. Losses at the gene ends were 6 bases for V and 1 base for J; bases not matched to a gene: 5. The CDR3 covers 15 residues. CDR3 residues: CASSNRDRGTDTQYF. For the CDR3, the DNA is TGTGCCAGCAGCAACCGGGACAGGGGCACAGATACGCAGTATTTT.

This chain joins TRBV28 and TRBJ2-1; maybe TRBD1 (6 bases). Germline V gene data show CDR1 as MDHEN and CDR2 as SYDVKM. This CDR3 is 12 amino acids long. Trimming stripped 5 bases from V and 10 bases from J, with 12 bases between. In DNA, the CDR3 is TGTGCCAGCAGTCAAGCACAGGGAGAGCAGTTCTTC. This sequence encodes CASSQAQGEQFF.

This clonotype was counted between two and nine times. The gene calls are TRBV29-1 and TRBJ2-5; TRBD1 matches 9 bases. The CDR3 is 13 residues long. Germline CDR1 SQVTM, CDR2 ANQGSEA. V lost 6 bases and J lost 5; bases outside the gene matches: 7. CDR3 nucleotides: TGCAGCGTGACCGGGACAGGGTCCGAGACCCAGTACTTC. Protein: CSVTGTGSETQYF.

The V call is TRBV19, the J call TRBJ2-7, with TRBD1 matching 8 bases. J was trimmed by 2 bases and V by 5 bases; bases with no gene match: 8. CDR3 length: 15 amino acids. In germline, CDR1 is LNHDA, CDR2 SQIVND (reference sequence). CDR3 coding DNA: TGTGCCAGTAGTCTCTCGGGACAGGTTACCTACGAGCAGTACTTC. Translating gives CASSLSGQVTYEQYF. Combining the CDR3 with reference TRBV19 and TRBJ2-7 gives the whole variable domain DGGITQSPKYLFRKEGQNVTLSCEQNLNHDAMYWYRQDPGQGLRLIYYSQIVNDFQKGDIAEGYSVSREKKESFPLTVTSAQKNPTAFYLCASSLSGQVTYEQYFGPGTRLTVT.

The sample holds many counts of this clonotype. J is TRBJ2-7 and V is TRBV7-2; possibly TRBD2 for D (5 bases). V shed 3 bases and J shed 4 bases, with 10 bases lying between them. Germline CDR1 reads SGHTA; CDR2 reads FQGNSA. The CDR3 is 13 amino acids. This chain's CDR3 is CASSLGRRYEQYF. CDR3 coding DNA: TGTGCCAGCAGCTTGGGCAGGAGGTACGAGCAGTACTTC. Looking up the rest from reference TRBV7-2 and TRBJ2-7 gives the full variable domain: GAGVSQSPSNKVTEKGKDVELRCDPISGHTALYWYRQSLGQGLEFLIYFQGNSAPDKSGLPSDRFSAERTGGSVSTLTIQRTQQEDSAVYLCASSLGRRYEQYFGPGTRLTVT.

The table lists this clonotype with a count of one. The chain carries TRBV19 and TRBJ2-1; tentatively, D is TRBD2 (5 bases). CDR1 is LNHDA, CDR2 SQIVND, per germline (reference sequence). The CDR3 covers 14 residues. The germline V and J ends were trimmed by 5 bases and 0 bases, with 8 bases remaining between them. This CDR3 is CASSGLPSYNEQFF. The CDR3 DNA follows: TGTGCCAGTAGTGGACTCCCCTCCTACAATGAGCAGTTCTTC.

There are a few counts of this clonotype. This sequence joins TRBV3-1 and TRBJ1-1; TRBD1 agrees at 9 bases. J was trimmed by 2 bases and V by 8 bases; bases with no gene match: 18. Germline assignment: CDR1 LGHDT and CDR2 YNNKEL (reference sequence). This CDR3 region has 18 residues. CDR3 DNA: TGTGCCAGCCGCCCCGCCTTTGGGACAGGGCGTAGCAACACTGAAGCTTTCTTT. Its translation: CASRPAFGTGRSNTEAFF.

This clonotype was detected a few times. J is TRBJ2-3 and V is TRBV4-2; 15 nucleotides line up with TRBD2. Germline CDR1 and CDR2: LGHNA and YNFKEQ. This CDR3 contains 18 residues. Losses at the gene ends were 0 bases for V and 7 bases for J; bases not matched to a gene: 8. The CDR3 sequence: CASSQEGGLAGGPNTQYF. Here the CDR3 DNA reads TGTGCCAGCAGCCAAGAAGGAGGACTAGCGGGGGGGCCGAATACGCAGTATTTT.

The chain joins TRBV7-2 to TRBJ2-7; TRBD1 aligns across 10 bases. The V gene end was trimmed by 4 bases and the J gene end by 3 bases; junction bases not matched to a gene: 6. From germline, CDR1 is SGHTA and CDR2 FQGNSA. The length of the CDR3 is 15 residues. As DNA, the CDR3 is TGTGCCAGCAGCTCACCGGGACAGGGGATCTACGAGCAGTACTTC. It specifies CASSSPGQGIYEQYF.